The clone carrying this T cell receptor (beta chain) was counted many times. What it binds is not known. The CDR3 length is 14 residues. Trimming took off 6 bases at V and 0 bases at J, with 9 bases between the two ends. Germline V gene data show CDR1 as MNHEY and CDR2 as SMNVEV (reference sequence). The investigators amplified TCR beta CDR3 regions from RNA transcripts. Researchers ran a first-round RT-PCR on the TCR CDR3 using the HTBI primer set. MiXCR, run by TCRdb on the multiplex PCR reads, gives a single entry per CDR3 protein. Counted here are approximately 360,000 distinct CDR3 sequences, approximately 14% occurring once; the ten biggest clones make up around 30%. Uncontrolled infections, other autoimmune diseases, pregnancy or lactation led to exclusion of patients. The sample belongs to a study of T cells in Graves' hyperthyroidism and ophthalmopathy. Overall study results and limits: Ophthalmopathy got predicted by the model a median roughly 6.1 months before its onset.

Sequenced input: blood. V and J are TRBV27 and TRBJ2-1; D ambiguous. The clonotype was recovered from a woman younger than 30 with Graves' hyperthyroidism that later progressed to Graves' ophthalmopathy. CDR3 residues: CASRRQSSYNEQFF. CDR3 bases: TGTGCCAGCAGGCGGCAGAGCTCCTACAATGAGCAGTTCTTC.